The 8 T cell receptor beta chains below come from one sample, sequenced in a study of early T cells in non-severe SARS-CoV-2 infection. TCRdb re-called the 5' RACE reads with MiXCR, one entry per CDR3 protein. This table has 30,000 or so distinct CDR3 sequences, over 4.5% appearing once. Material: whole blood. Every receptor here comes from an adult who was a healthcare worker with PCR-confirmed SARS-CoV-2 infection or an uninfected control (not recorded which).

In its sample, this clonotype was seen many times. The gene calls are TRBV20-1 and TRBJ2-1; D is perhaps TRBD2 (5 bases). This CDR3 comprises 15 residues. V was trimmed by 0 bases and J by 8 bases, leaving 17 bases between them. Looked up from germline, CDR1 is DFQATT and CDR2 is SNEGSKA (reference sequence). The CDR3 region is CSAREGPTKRDEQFF. The CDR3 DNA is TGCAGTGCTAGAGAGGGCCCGACTAAGAGGGATGAGCAGTTCTTC.

This clonotype was detected many times. The chain links TRBV28 to TRBJ2-2, with D unresolved. The ends were cut back, 2 bases at V and 1 base at J, with 2 bases in the middle. The CDR3 contains 13 residues. Germline CDR1 reads MDHEN; CDR2 reads SYDVKM. Here the CDR3 DNA reads TGTGCCAGCAGTTTACGGAACACCGGGGAGCTGTTTTTT. It specifies CASSLRNTGELFF.

This clonotype was seen many times. The rearrangement links TRBV20-1 to TRBJ2-6, with D unclear. This CDR3 has 14 amino acids. Germline V CDR1 and CDR2: DFQATT, SNEGSKA (reference sequence). V was pared by 0 bases and J by 0 bases, with 3 bases between. As DNA, the CDR3 is TGCAGTGCTAGAGACACCTCTGGGGCCAACGTCCTGACTTTC. Its translation is CSARDTSGANVLTF.

This clonotype showed up many times. V gene TRBV6-6 combines with J gene TRBJ1-1; 7 positions agree with TRBD1. The CDR3 loop spans 13 amino acids. With V trimmed by 6 bases and J by 1 base, 2 bases remained unmatched. CDR1 is MNHNY, CDR2 SVGAGI, per germline (reference sequence). This CDR3 reads CASSRGTNTEAFF. The CDR3 DNA reads TGTGCCAGCAGCAGGGGGACGAACACTGAAGCTTTCTTT.

This clonotype was observed at least ten times. The rearrangement uses TRBV12-3 or TRBV12-4 and TRBJ1-1; TRBD1 matches at 7 bases. The CDR3 extends over 14 amino acids. The V gene end was trimmed by 2 bases and the J gene end by 7 bases; junction bases not matched to a gene: 7. CDR3 sequence (DNA): TGTGCCAGCAGTTTATTTGCGGGACAGCGTGAAGCTTTCTTT. Translation: CASSLFAGQREAFF.

This clonotype was detected many times. CDR3 in DNA: TGTGCCAGCAGATCAGCGTACAATGAGCAGTTCTTC. It is translated as CASRSAYNEQFF. J is TRBJ2-1 and V is TRBV7-9; D gene unclear. Germline V gene data show CDR1 as SEHNR and CDR2 as FQNEAQ (reference sequence). CDR3 length equals 12 residues. With 6 bases removed from V and 4 bases from J, the gap between germline ends came to 7 bases.

This clonotype was counted at least ten times. V and J are TRBV19 and TRBJ1-2, with a tentative D call TRBD1 (6 bases). The CDR3 spans 13 residues. Looked up from germline, CDR1 is LNHDA and CDR2 is SQIVND (reference sequence). Trimming cost V 9 bases and J 1 base, with 12 bases left between them. In nucleotides, the CDR3 is TGTGCCAGCCAGGACAGATATAACTATGGCTACACCTTC. Translated, it gives CASQDRYNYGYTF. Filled out from reference TRBV19 and TRBJ1-2, the complete variable domain reads DGGITQSPKYLFRKEGQNVTLSCEQNLNHDAMYWYRQDPGQGLRLIYYSQIVNDFQKGDIAEGYSVSREKKESFPLTVTSAQKNPTAFYLCASQDRYNYGYTFGSGTRLTVV.

This clonotype was counted many times. The chain carries TRBV7-6 and TRBJ1-1; D gene unclear. The germline V and J ends were trimmed by 1 base and 6 bases, with 9 bases remaining between them. Germline V gives CDR1 SGHVS, CDR2 FNYEAQ. The CDR3 extends over 13 amino acids. The CDR3, as DNA: TGTGCCAGCAGCTTAGTTCGGGGATCTGAAGCTTTCTTT. Translation: CASSLVRGSEAFF.